The text below deals with one T cell receptor (beta chain). These data originate in a study of CD8 T cells in Susac syndrome. CDR1 SGHDT and CDR2 YYEEEE come from the germline V gene. The CDR3 contains 14 residues. The V gene end was trimmed by 6 bases and the J gene end by 4 bases; junction bases not matched to a gene: 9. A quantity of about 0.45 to 1 ug RNA underwent reverse transcription using random hexamers. One entry per CDR3 protein, called by TCRdb with MiXCR from the immunoSEQ multiplex PCR reads. The sample lists approximately 270,000 distinct CDR3 sequences, approximately 92% seen once, with less than 0.075% in the top ten.

This sequence joins TRBV5-6 and TRBJ2-5; the match to TRBD1 covers 7 bases. This clonotype was obtained from a human donor with multiple sclerosis. Input material: CD4+ T cells from PBMCs. CDR3 DNA: TGTGCCAGCATCAACAGGGGTCGGGGAGAGACCCAGTACTTC. Protein product: CASINRGRGETQYF.